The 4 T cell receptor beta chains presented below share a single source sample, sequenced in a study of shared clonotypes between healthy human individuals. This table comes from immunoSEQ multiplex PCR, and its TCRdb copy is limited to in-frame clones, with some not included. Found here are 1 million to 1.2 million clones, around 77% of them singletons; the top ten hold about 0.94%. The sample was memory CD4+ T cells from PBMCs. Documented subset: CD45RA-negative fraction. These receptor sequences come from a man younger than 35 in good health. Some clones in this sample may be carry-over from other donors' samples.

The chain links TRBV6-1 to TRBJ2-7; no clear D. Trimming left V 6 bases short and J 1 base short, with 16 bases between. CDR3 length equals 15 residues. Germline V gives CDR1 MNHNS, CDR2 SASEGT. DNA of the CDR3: TGTGCCAGCAGGTTTCAGTCGTCGGCGTCCTACGAGCAGTACTTC. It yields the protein CASRFQSSASYEQYF.

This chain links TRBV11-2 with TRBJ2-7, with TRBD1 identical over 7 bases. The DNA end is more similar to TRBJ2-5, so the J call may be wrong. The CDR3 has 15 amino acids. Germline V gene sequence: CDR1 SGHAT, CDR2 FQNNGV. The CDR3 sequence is CASSLAGTAQETQYF. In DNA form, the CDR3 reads TGTGCCAGCAGCCTAGCCGGGACAGCCCAAGAGACCCAGTACTTC.

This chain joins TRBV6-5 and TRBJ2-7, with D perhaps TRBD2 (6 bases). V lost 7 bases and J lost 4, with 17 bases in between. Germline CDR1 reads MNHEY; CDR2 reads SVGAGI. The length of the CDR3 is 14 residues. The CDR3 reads CASKRAGAGYEQYF. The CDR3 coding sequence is TGTGCCAGCAAGCGGGCAGGCGCTGGGTACGAGCAGTACTTC.

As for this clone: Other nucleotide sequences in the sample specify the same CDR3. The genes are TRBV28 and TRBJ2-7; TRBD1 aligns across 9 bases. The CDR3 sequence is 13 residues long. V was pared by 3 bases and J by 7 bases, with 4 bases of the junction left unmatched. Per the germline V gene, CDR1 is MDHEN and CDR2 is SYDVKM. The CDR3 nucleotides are TGTGCCAGCAGTTTGGGGACAGGGCGTGAGCAGTACTTC. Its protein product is CASSLGTGREQYF.